This T cell receptor beta chain was documented in a study of cytomegalovirus exposure and HLA in healthy donors (dated by TCRdb to between 2016 and 2019). With regard to the full study: According to a later analysis, one platform produced both the 110 or so validation repertoires and the roughly 640 repertoires of the first cohort. In addition to the first cohort of approximately 670 subjects, a separate validation cohort of 130 or so different subjects was used. The study aimed to test whether signatures of past pathogen exposure could be identified by cataloging public T cell receptors. The study combined high-throughput TCR immunosequencing, statistical association of individual TCRs with disease status, and machine learning to predict cytomegalovirus infection status.

The CDR3 spans 15 residues, from the cysteine through the phenylalanine. The only DNA kept is the CDR3, 45 bases in frame from the first base. The germline ends are 14 bases apart after V is trimmed by 3 bases and J by 4 bases. Looking up the germline V gene yields CDR1 SGHDT and CDR2 YYEEEE. Receptor libraries were prepared by the immunoSEQ multiplex PCR assay. For the original study's pipeline: A statistical classification framework was developed to diagnose cytomegalovirus status using the catalog of TCR beta chain sequences. Here the immuneACCESS table is served through TCRdb, limited to in-frame sequences with V and J called. Missing clones are a known gap in these copies; in checked studies unresolved V genes cover under half, and the rest lacks a known reason. V and J calls plus clone size are reproduced from that table; the DNA served to infer D and trimming. Recorded for this sample are a few hundred thousand clones; 90% of them occurred a single time. 0.37% of the sample is in the top ten clones.

General study outcomes and caveats: According to the authors, the approach could potentially be generalized to other disease states and immunological phenotypes. In both the original and validation cohorts, the classifier was reported to diagnose cytomegalovirus status with high specificity and sensitivity. A few of the identified cytomegalovirus-associated TCR beta chains were confirmed in vitro to be specific for cytomegalovirus antigens. In a later analysis, TCRs clustered in the first cohort were found to also tend to co-occur in the 100 to 150 validation repertoires, with 94% of cluster scores above 0. Most TCR sequences were seen in very few donors, while some public TCRs were found in many individuals. The study gave a list of some 150 TCR beta chains associated with cytomegalovirus. All 120 or so repertoires were used to score co-occurrence in the validation cohort in a later analysis, because that analysis had no HLA typing for the cohort.

Donors formed part of the validation cohort, which comprised about 130 subjects and was distinct from the first cohort of under 850 subjects. A note on this clone: Its cognate antigen has yet to be identified. No base qualities exist here, and no much larger clone lies one base off it.

The TCR comes from a woman between 18 and 29 years old in good health and CMV-seronegative. Sequences were obtained from PBMCs. The chain is encoded by TRBV5-6 joined to TRBJ2-1; the best D guess is TRBD1, with 6 bases matching. The CDR3 in this case is CASSSTQTGYNEQFF. The nucleotides are TGTGCCAGCAGCTCGACTCAAACAGGGTACAATGAGCAGTTCTTC.